This section outlines one T cell receptor (beta chain) sequence together with its context. Clones were sequenced by immunoSEQ multiplex PCR, and TCRdb holds only the in-frame ones, with some missing. The data hold under 70,000 clones, with around 84% observed a single time. This specimen comes from a study of T cell responses to AZD1222 COVID-19 vaccine. Study details: Pooled samples include second doses given at about 4 or 12 weeks.

Per the germline V gene, CDR1 is LGHDT and CDR2 is YNNKEL (reference sequence). The V and J ends lost 1 base and 5 bases respectively, with 14 bases between them. This CDR3 has 16 amino acids. The chain links TRBV3-1 (or the pseudogene TRBV3-2) to TRBJ1-4; D is unresolved. This TCR was recovered from an adult in good health. The material was peripheral blood, obtained on day 0 of AZD1222 vaccination. CDR3 region: CASSQAVAARNEKLFF. The DNA for the CDR3 is TGTGCCAGCAGCCAAGCTGTGGCAGCAAGAAATGAAAAACTGTTTTTT.